The 32 T cell receptor beta chains below were found in one sample sequenced in a study of blood T cell repertoires in COVID-19. Profiled with immunoSEQ multiplex PCR; TCRdb holds only in-frame clones, not every one. The repertoire consists of some 170,000 clones, with 75% to 85% occurring once and the leading ten covering approximately 14%. Sequencing used PBMCs or T cells enriched from blood (not recorded which). Source of these receptors: a man aged 45-65 years who had recovered from COVID-19.

The V call is TRBV19, the J call TRBJ1-2; 10 bases line up with TRBD1. Trimming at V came to 4 bases and at J to 6 bases, leaving 8 bases not matched to a gene. Germline loops: CDR1 LNHDA, CDR2 SQIVND (reference sequence). This CDR3 is built from 15 residues. The CDR3 DNA reads TGTGCCAGTAGTACCGCGGGACAGGGGAGAGATGGCTACACCTTC. This translates into CASSTAGQGRDGYTF.

J is TRBJ2-1 and V is TRBV5-6; 9 nucleotides match TRBD2. Germline V CDR1 and CDR2: SGHDT, YYEEEE. V was clipped by 1 base and J by 4 bases; unmatched bases: 6. This CDR3 is built from 16 residues. The CDR3 loop is CASSLFMLAGYNEQFF. Written as DNA, the CDR3 is TGTGCCAGCAGCTTGTTCATGCTAGCGGGGTACAATGAGCAGTTCTTC.

The chain joins TRBV9 to TRBJ1-6, with 9 nucleotides matching TRBD1. This CDR3 is 19 amino acids long. V trimming: 3 bases; J trimming: 0 bases; junction bases outside the gene matches: 10. Germline V gene data show CDR1 as SGDLS and CDR2 as YYNGEE. The CDR3 bases are TGTGCCAGCAGCGCCCCACCGGGACAGGGAAGCTCCTATAATTCACCCCTCCACTTT. This translates into CASSAPPGQGSSYNSPLHF.

V and J are TRBV6-1 and TRBJ2-7; 9 bases agree with TRBD1. With 2 bases clipped from V and 2 bases from J, the junction kept 4 bases outside the gene matches. There are 15 residues in the CDR3. In germline, CDR1 is MNHNS, CDR2 SASEGT. The CDR3 reads CASSEYGTGPYEQYF. Written as DNA, the CDR3 is TGTGCCAGCAGTGAATATGGGACAGGGCCCTACGAGCAGTACTTC.

This clone was seen many times. The chain couples TRBV5-1 to TRBJ2-2; 7 positions match TRBD2. The germline V gene encodes CDR1 SGHRS and CDR2 YFSETQ. This CDR3 has 16 amino acids. V lost 0 bases, J lost 3 bases, and 5 bases stayed unmatched. The CDR3 coding sequence is TGCGCCAGCAGCTTGGGACTAGCCCGAGACACCGGGGAGCTGTTTTTT. Its translation: CASSLGLARDTGELFF.

The CDR3 DNA follows: TGTGCCAGCTCCGAGACCGGGACAGGGGATGAAAAACTGTTTTTT. It specifies CASSETGTGDEKLFF. The chain uses TRBV6-5 and TRBJ1-4; 10 positions agree with TRBD1. This CDR3 comprises 15 residues. With V trimmed by 8 bases and J by 6 bases, 9 bases remained unmatched. From germline, CDR1 is MNHEY and CDR2 SVGAGI.

This chain connects TRBV5-5 to TRBJ2-3; TRBD1 matches at 11 bases. CDR1 is SGHKS and CDR2 is YYEKEE in the germline V gene (reference sequence). Germline trimming cut 4 bases from V and 5 bases from J; bases unmatched to any gene: 6. The CDR3 spans 15 residues. The CDR3 DNA is TGTGCCAGCAGCCAGGGGGACAGGGGGGGAGATACGCAGTATTTT. As protein: CASSQGDRGGDTQYF. Supplemented by reference TRBV5-5 and TRBJ2-3, the full variable domain reads DAGVTQSPTHLIKTRGQQVTLRCSPISGHKSVSWYQQVLGQGPQFIFQYYEKEERGRGNFPDRFSARQFPNYSSELNVNALLLGDSALYLCASSQGDRGGDTQYFGPGTRLTVL.

The CDR3 here is CSVRQGVHEQYF. DNA for the CDR3: TGCAGCGTTCGGCAGGGGGTCCACGAGCAGTACTTC. The V gene is TRBV29-1, the J gene TRBJ2-7; 7 nucleotides agree with TRBD1. J gave up 5 bases and V 5 bases, and 6 bases lay outside the gene matches. Germline V gene lookup returns CDR1 SQVTM and CDR2 ANQGSEA. The CDR3 contains 12 residues.

The genes are TRBV9 and TRBJ2-5; D ambiguous. The germline V and J ends were trimmed by 1 base and 1 base, with 5 bases remaining between them. Germline V lookup: CDR1 SGDLS, CDR2 YYNGEE. This CDR3 region has 13 residues. CDR3 coding DNA: TGTGCCAGCAGCGTATCTCCCCAAGAGACCCAGTACTTC. Protein: CASSVSPQETQYF.

The chain has TRBV7-9 and TRBJ2-7; a possible D gene is TRBD1 (6 bases). The CDR3 sequence is 16 residues long. V shed 3 bases and J shed 3 bases, with 18 bases lying between them. Germline lookup yields CDR1 SEHNR and CDR2 FQNEAQ (reference sequence). The CDR3 loop reads CASSLGRGGGLYEQYF. In DNA form, the CDR3 reads TGTGCCAGCAGCTTGGGCAGGGGCGGCGGGCTCTACGAGCAGTACTTC.

J is TRBJ2-3 and V is TRBV28; the match to TRBD2 covers 9 bases. This CDR3 contains 14 residues. Germline lookup yields CDR1 MDHEN and CDR2 SYDVKM. V shed 7 bases and J 3 bases; nucleotides not matched to a gene: 5. This chain's CDR3 is CASKAGGITDTQYF. The CDR3 nucleotides are TGTGCCAGCAAGGCGGGGGGGATAACAGATACGCAGTATTTT.

V usage is TRBV7-9 and J usage is TRBJ2-7, with TRBD1 as a possible D gene (6 bases). The CDR3 is 14 residues long. Germline V CDR1 and CDR2: SEHNR, FQNEAQ (reference sequence). V was cut by 6 bases and J by 7 bases, with 19 bases left in between. The CDR3 is CASRDLRVRGEQYF. CDR3 DNA: TGTGCCAGCAGGGATCTCAGGGTGAGGGGGGAGCAGTACTTC.

The V gene is TRBV2, the J gene TRBJ2-7; D is unresolved. Trimming removed 4 bases from V and 2 bases from J, with 9 bases in between. CDR3 length: 13 amino acids. Germline V gives CDR1 SNHLY, CDR2 FYNNEI. The CDR3 DNA sequence: TGTGCCAGCAGTGTCGCGACAACCTACGAGCAGTACTTC. Encoded protein: CASSVATTYEQYF.

This sequence joins TRBV3-1 (or the pseudogene TRBV3-2) and TRBJ2-7; TRBD1 matches 9 bases. The germline CDR1 and CDR2 sequences are LGHDT and YNNKEL (reference sequence). V dropped 4 bases and J dropped 5; count of bases not matched to a gene: 6. This CDR3 has 14 residues. CDR3 residues: CASSLGQGVHEQYF. CDR3 sequence (DNA): TGTGCCAGCAGCCTGGGACAGGGCGTTCACGAGCAGTACTTC.

V is TRBV13 and J is TRBJ2-7; the D gene is possibly TRBD1 (6 bases). V was shortened by 5 bases and J by 4 bases, with 15 bases between the two germline ends. This CDR3 comprises 14 residues. From germline, CDR1 is PRHDT and CDR2 FYEKMQ (reference sequence). The CDR3 region is CASSATGKTYEQYF. CDR3 DNA: TGTGCCAGCAGCGCTACAGGGAAAACTTACGAGCAGTACTTC.

The genes are TRBV10-2 and TRBJ2-7, with TRBD1 as a possible D gene (6 bases). The CDR3 totals 11 residues. V was clipped by 1 base and J by 13 bases, with 11 bases between them. Per the germline V gene, CDR1 is WSHSY and CDR2 is SAAADI. The CDR3 loop is CASSEFRGNYF. The CDR3 nucleotides are TGCGCCAGCAGTGAGTTTAGGGGGAATTACTTC.

The chain combines TRBV7-3 with TRBJ2-2; possibly TRBD2 for D (6 bases). The CDR3 spans 15 residues. Deletions cut 1 base from V and 6 bases from J, with 12 bases between. CDR1 is SGHTA and CDR2 is FQGTGA in the germline V gene. CDR3 sequence: CASSLSQGGPGELFF. CDR3 DNA: TGTGCCAGCAGCTTAAGTCAGGGAGGCCCCGGGGAGCTGTTTTTT.

The CDR3: CASSTQTHRTEAFF. CDR3 DNA: TGTGCCAGCAGTACCCAGACTCATCGGACTGAAGCTTTCTTT. The chain carries TRBV6-5 and TRBJ1-1, with D unresolved. The CDR3 is made up of 14 amino acids. Germline values: CDR1 MNHEY, CDR2 SVGAGI. The ends were cut back, 5 bases at V and 5 bases at J, with 15 bases in the middle.

CDR3 region: CASSTPQGVVTDTQYF. CDR3 in DNA: TGTGCCAGCAGCACACCACAGGGGGTTGTCACAGATACGCAGTATTTT. The chain uses TRBV11-2 and TRBJ2-3; 8 bases map to TRBD1. The CDR3 has 16 residues. Germline V gene sequence: CDR1 SGHAT, CDR2 FQNNGV. V lost 5 bases to trimming and J lost 2 bases; unmatched junction nucleotides: 9.

The chain carries TRBV10-3 and TRBJ2-5, with 9 positions matching TRBD1. The germline V gene has CDR1 ENHRY and CDR2 SYGVKD. This CDR3 comprises 15 residues. The V gene end was trimmed by 2 bases and the J gene end by 5 bases; junction bases not matched to a gene: 6. The CDR3, as DNA: TGTGCCATCAGTGAGCCCAACAGGGGGCCTGAGACCCAGTACTTC. Its translation is CAISEPNRGPETQYF.

The rearrangement links TRBV15 to TRBJ2-3; 8 bases agree with TRBD1. The CDR3 covers 16 residues. CDR1 is LNHNV, CDR2 YYDKDF, per germline (reference sequence). With 0 bases clipped from V and 3 bases from J, the junction kept 5 bases outside the gene matches. The CDR3 here is CATSRDPDRATDTQYF. The CDR3 DNA follows: TGTGCCACCAGCAGAGATCCGGACAGGGCGACAGATACGCAGTATTTT.

V is TRBV11-1 and J is TRBJ1-1; D ambiguous. The CDR3 loop spans 14 amino acids. The V gene's germline CDR1 is SGHAT and CDR2 FQDESV (reference sequence). Trimming removed 2 bases at V and 1 base at J, with 8 bases between. CDR3 amino acids: CASSLFSGNTEAFF. CDR3 nucleotides: TGTGCCAGCAGCTTATTCTCAGGGAACACTGAAGCTTTCTTT.

DNA for the CDR3: TGTGCCAGCAGGCCTGGACAGGGTTTTGTCGGCTACACCTTC. It translates to CASRPGQGFVGYTF. The V call is TRBV6-6, the J call TRBJ1-2, with 8 bases fitting TRBD1. CDR3 length: 14 amino acids. The V segment lost 6 bases and the J segment 8 bases; nucleotides outside the gene matches: 11. Per germline, CDR1 MNHNY and CDR2 SVGAGI (reference sequence).

In DNA form, the CDR3 reads TGTGCCAGCAGTGAAGGGACTAGGACCCATGAGCAGTTCTTC. Residues: CASSEGTRTHEQFF. This chain links TRBV6-4 with TRBJ2-1, with 8 bases lining up with TRBD2. The germline V gene has CDR1 MRHNA and CDR2 SNTAGT. Germline trimming cut 3 bases from V and 8 bases from J; bases unmatched to any gene: 6. CDR3 length equals 14 residues.

V and J are TRBV19 and TRBJ1-2, with TRBD1 as a possible D gene (5 bases). Germline V CDR1 and CDR2: LNHDA, SQIVND (reference sequence). Trimming left V 6 bases short and J 1 base short, with 15 bases between. CDR3 length: 15 residues. This CDR3 reads CASRQERSFNYGYTF. The CDR3 region has the DNA TGTGCCAGTAGACAGGAACGTTCTTTTAACTATGGCTACACCTTC.

The chain joins TRBV7-8 to TRBJ1-2; no clear D. Deletions cut 5 bases from V and 7 bases from J, with 11 bases between. Germline loops: CDR1 SGHVS, CDR2 FQNEAQ. The CDR3 spans 12 residues. CDR3 in DNA: TGTGCCAGCAGCCCTCCCGGTGTTGGCTACACCTTC. Amino acid sequence: CASSPPGVGYTF. Supplemented by reference TRBV7-8 and TRBJ1-2, the full variable domain reads GAGVSQSPRYKVAKRGQDVALRCDPISGHVSLFWYQQALGQGPEFLTYFQNEAQLDKSGLPSDRFFAERPEGSVSTLKIQRTQQEDSAVYLCASSPPGVGYTFGSGTRLTVV.

This chain connects TRBV30 to TRBJ1-6, with TRBD1 matching over 7 bases. Germline CDR1 GTSNPN, CDR2 SVGIG (reference sequence). With V trimmed by 2 bases and J by 7 bases, 8 bases remained unmatched. The length of the CDR3 is 15 residues. The CDR3 protein is CAWSQDRLTNSPLHF. CDR3 DNA sequence: TGTGCCTGGAGTCAGGACAGGTTAACGAATTCACCCCTCCACTTT.

This chain joins TRBV6-2 or TRBV6-3 and TRBJ1-2; TRBD1 matches at 10 bases. The CDR3 consists of 14 residues. Per germline, CDR1 MNHEY and CDR2 SVGEGT. With V trimmed by 5 bases and J by 3 bases, 3 bases remained unmatched. The CDR3 here is CASSGGTGDYGYTF. DNA of the CDR3: TGTGCCAGCAGTGGGGGGACAGGGGACTATGGCTACACCTTC.

Note on this clone: This sample also contains other DNA sequences that code for the same CDR3. The chain carries TRBV10-3 and TRBJ1-1; 8 positions agree with TRBD1. Germline loops: CDR1 ENHRY, CDR2 SYGVKD. The junction had 2 bases not matched to a gene; V was cut back by 7 bases and J by 1 base. The CDR3 has 13 amino acids. CDR3 DNA sequence: TGTGCCATCAATGACAGGGGGAACACTGAAGCTTTCTTT. Protein product: CAINDRGNTEAFF.

The CDR3: CASSQDGGRGYGYTF. The CDR3 bases are TGTGCCAGCAGCCAAGACGGTGGCAGGGGCTATGGCTACACCTTC. The chain recombines TRBV3-1 (or the pseudogene TRBV3-2) with TRBJ1-2, with a tentative D call TRBD1 (6 bases). Trimming stripped 0 bases from V and 4 bases from J, with 12 bases between. Germline V gene data show CDR1 as LGHDT and CDR2 as YNNKEL (reference sequence). The CDR3 contains 15 residues.

The chain links TRBV5-5 to TRBJ2-1, with a possible D match to TRBD1 (7 bases). Germline V gene data show CDR1 as SGHKS and CDR2 as YYEKEE (reference sequence). The germline V and J ends were trimmed by 5 bases and 1 base, with 16 bases remaining between them. The CDR3 is 16 residues long. The CDR3 is CASRNGGGWSYNEQFF. CDR3 bases: TGTGCCAGCAGGAACGGAGGGGGCTGGTCCTACAATGAGCAGTTCTTC.

The genes are TRBV5-1 and TRBJ1-1, with D tentatively TRBD1 (5 bases). Germline CDR1 reads SGHRS; CDR2 reads YFSETQ. Trimming removed 4 bases from V and 10 bases from J, with 11 bases in between. The CDR3 totals 11 residues. CDR3 nucleotides: TGCGCCAGCAGCCGCCAGGGTACAGCTTTCTTT. It translates to CASSRQGTAFF.